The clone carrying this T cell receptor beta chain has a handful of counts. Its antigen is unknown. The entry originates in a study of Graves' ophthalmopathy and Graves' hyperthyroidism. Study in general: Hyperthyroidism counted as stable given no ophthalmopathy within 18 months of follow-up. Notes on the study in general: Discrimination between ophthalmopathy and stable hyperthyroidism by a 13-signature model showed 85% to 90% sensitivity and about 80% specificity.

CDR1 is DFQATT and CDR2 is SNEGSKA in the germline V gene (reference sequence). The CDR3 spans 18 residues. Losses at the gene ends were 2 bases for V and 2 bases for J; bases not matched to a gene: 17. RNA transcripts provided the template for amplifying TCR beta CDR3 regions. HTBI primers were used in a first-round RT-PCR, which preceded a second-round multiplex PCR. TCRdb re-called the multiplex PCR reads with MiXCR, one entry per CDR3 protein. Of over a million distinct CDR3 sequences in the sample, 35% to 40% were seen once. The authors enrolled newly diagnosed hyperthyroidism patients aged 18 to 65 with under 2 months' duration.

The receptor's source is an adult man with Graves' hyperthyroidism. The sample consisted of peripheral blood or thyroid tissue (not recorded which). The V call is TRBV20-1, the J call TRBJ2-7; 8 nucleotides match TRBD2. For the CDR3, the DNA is TGCAGTGCTAGACCGGGGGGGGTAATCACATCGGGTGCCTACGAGCAGTACTTC. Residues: CSARPGGVITSGAYEQYF.